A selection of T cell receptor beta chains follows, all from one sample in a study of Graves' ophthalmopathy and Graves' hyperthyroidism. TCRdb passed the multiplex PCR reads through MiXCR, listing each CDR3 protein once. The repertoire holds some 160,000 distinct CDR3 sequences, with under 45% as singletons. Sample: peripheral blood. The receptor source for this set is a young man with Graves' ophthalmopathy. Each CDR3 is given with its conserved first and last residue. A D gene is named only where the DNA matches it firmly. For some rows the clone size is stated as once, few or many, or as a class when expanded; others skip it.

CDR3: CASRGGQGASETQYF
DNA: TGTGCCAGCAGGGGTGGACAGGGGGCGAGTGAGACCCAGTACTTC
D: TRBD1
J: TRBJ2-5
length: 15
V: TRBV7-8
size: many

CDR3: CASSIGASGAYEQYF
DNA: TGTGCCAGCAGTATAGGGGCTAGCGGGGCCTACGAGCAGTACTTC
D: TRBD2
J: TRBJ2-7
length: 15
V: TRBV28
size: NA

CDR3: CSARDGDRTETQYF
DNA: TGCAGTGCTAGAGATGGGGACAGGACAGAGACCCAGTACTTC
D: TRBD1
J: TRBJ2-5
length: 14
V: TRBV20-1
size: many

CDR3: CSVDLRGNYGYTF
DNA: TGCAGCGTTGACCTGAGGGGGAACTATGGCTACACCTTC
D: NA
J: TRBJ1-2
length: 13
V: TRBV29-1
size: many

CDR3: CASSLSGLVQETQYF
DNA: TGTGCCAGCAGCTTAAGCGGGCTCGTCCAAGAGACCCAGTACTTC
D: NA
J: TRBJ2-5
length: 15
V: TRBV11-2
size: few

CDR3: CASNGAGGSTGELFF
DNA: TGTGCCAGCAACGGAGCGGGAGGGTCCACCGGGGAGCTGTTTTTT
D: TRBD2
J: TRBJ2-2
length: 15
V: TRBV6-1
size: NA

CDR3: CATSSGQYEQYF
DNA: TGTGCCACCAGCTCGGGACAGTACGAGCAGTACTTC
D: TRBD1
J: TRBJ2-7
length: 12
V: TRBV24-1
size: many

CDR3: CAIRGQGRDEQYF
DNA: TGTGCCATCAGGGGACAGGGACGAGACGAGCAGTACTTC
D: TRBD1
J: TRBJ2-7
length: 13
V: TRBV10-3
size: NA

CDR3: CASSDRFSSSEQYF
DNA: TGTGCCAGCAGTGACCGTTTTTCTAGCTCCGAGCAGTACTTC
D: NA
J: TRBJ2-7
length: 14
V: TRBV27
size: many

CDR3: CSARWGAAGGGMPYEQYF
DNA: TGCAGTGCTAGATGGGGGGCGGCAGGGGGAGGGATGCCCTACGAGCAGTACTTC
D: NA
J: TRBJ2-7
length: 18
V: TRBV20-1
size: many

CDR3: CSVLAGYQETQYF
DNA: TGCAGTGTTCTAGCGGGGTACCAAGAGACCCAGTACTTC
D: TRBD2
J: TRBJ2-5
length: 13
V: TRBV20-1
size: NA

CDR3: CASSLGQPTKAFF
DNA: TGTGCCAGCAGCCTGGGACAGCCAACTAAAGCTTTCTTT
D: TRBD1
J: TRBJ1-1
length: 13
V: TRBV7-9
size: few

CDR3: CASSLASGGGEETQYF
DNA: TGTGCCAGCAGCTTAGCCTCAGGCGGGGGAGAAGAGACCCAGTACTTC
D: TRBD2
J: TRBJ2-5
length: 16
V: TRBV7-8
size: many

CDR3: CASRGRVNQPQHF
DNA: TGTGCCAGCCGGGGCAGGGTCAATCAGCCCCAGCATTTT
D: NA
J: TRBJ1-5
length: 13
V: TRBV6-5
size: many

CDR3: CASSFYKETQYF
DNA: TGTGCCAGCAGTTTTTACAAAGAGACCCAGTACTTC
D: NA
J: TRBJ2-5
length: 12
V: TRBV12-3/TRBV12-4
size: NA

CDR3: CASSAGGANYGYTF
DNA: TGTGCCAGCAGTGCGGGAGGAGCTAACTATGGCTACACCTTC
D: NA
J: TRBJ1-2
length: 14
V: TRBV2
size: many

CDR3: CASSRQGALSGNTIYF
DNA: TGTGCCAGCAGCCGACAGGGGGCTTTGTCTGGAAACACCATATATTTT
D: TRBD1
J: TRBJ1-3
length: 16
V: TRBV27
size: many

CDR3: CASSSAGGHYEAFF
DNA: TGTGCCAGCAGTTCGGCGGGGGGACATTATGAAGCTTTCTTT
D: NA
J: TRBJ1-1
length: 14
V: TRBV28
size: medium-sized

CDR3: CASSLRRGGEGNEQFF
DNA: TGTGCCAGCAGTCTGCGACGCGGGGGGGAAGGCAATGAGCAGTTCTTC
D: TRBD2
J: TRBJ2-1
length: 16
V: TRBV27
size: many

CDR3: CASSLGTQGSQETQYF
DNA: TGTGCCAGCAGTTTAGGAACTCAGGGGAGCCAAGAGACCCAGTACTTC
D: NA
J: TRBJ2-5
length: 16
V: TRBV7-8
size: once

CDR3: CATSRGTTLGGNTIYF
DNA: TGTGCCACCAGCAGAGGTACCACCCTGGGTGGAAACACCATATATTTT
D: NA
J: TRBJ1-3
length: 16
V: TRBV15
size: NA

CDR3: CASSSGTGSYGYTF
DNA: TGTGCCAGCAGTTCCGGGACAGGGTCGTATGGCTACACCTTC
D: TRBD1
J: TRBJ1-2
length: 14
V: TRBV6-2/TRBV6-3
size: NA

CDR3: CASTPTANSPLHF
DNA: TGTGCCAGCACCCCCACGGCCAATTCACCCCTCCACTTT
D: NA
J: TRBJ1-6
length: 13
V: TRBV7-2
size: many

CDR3: CASSFGGGQKAFF
DNA: TGTGCCAGCAGTTTTGGGGGGGGGCAGAAAGCTTTCTTT
D: NA
J: TRBJ1-1
length: 13
V: TRBV12-3/TRBV12-4
size: many

CDR3: CASSDRTGKNIQYF
DNA: TGTGCCAGCAGTGATCGGACAGGGAAAAACATTCAGTACTTC
D: TRBD1
J: TRBJ2-4
length: 14
V: TRBV6-1
size: NA

CDR3: CASSRMTSYEQYF
DNA: TGTGCCAGCAGCCGAATGACCTCCTACGAGCAGTACTTC
D: NA
J: TRBJ2-7
length: 13
V: TRBV7-2
size: NA

CDR3: CASSRLGPYEQYF
DNA: TGTGCCAGCAGTCGCTTAGGCCCCTACGAGCAGTACTTC
D: NA
J: TRBJ2-7
length: 13
V: TRBV28
size: many

CDR3: CASSIDGRGETQYF
DNA: TGTGCCAGTAGTATAGATGGCAGGGGAGAGACCCAGTACTTC
D: NA
J: TRBJ2-5
length: 14
V: TRBV19
size: NA